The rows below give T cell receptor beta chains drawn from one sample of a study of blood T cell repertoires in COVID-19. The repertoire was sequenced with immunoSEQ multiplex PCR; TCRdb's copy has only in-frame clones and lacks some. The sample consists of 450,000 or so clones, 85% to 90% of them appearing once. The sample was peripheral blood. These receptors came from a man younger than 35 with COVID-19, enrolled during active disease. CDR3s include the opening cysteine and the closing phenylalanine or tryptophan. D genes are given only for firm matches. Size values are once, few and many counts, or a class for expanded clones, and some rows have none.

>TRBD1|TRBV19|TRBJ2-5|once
TGTGCCAGTAGTCTATGGACAGGGGGCCGCCAAGAGACCCAGTACTTC
CASSLWTGGRQETQYF
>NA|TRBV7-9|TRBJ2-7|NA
TGTGCCAGCAGCTTAGGCGCGCCCGATTATAAGCAGTACTTC
CASSLGAPDYKQYF
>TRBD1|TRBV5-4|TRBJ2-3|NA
TGTGCCAACTCGGGACAGGACACAGATACGCAGTATTTT
CANSGQDTDTQYF
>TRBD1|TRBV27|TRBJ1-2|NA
TGTGCCAGCAGTTTGGACAGGAAATCCTATGGCTACACCTTC
CASSLDRKSYGYTF
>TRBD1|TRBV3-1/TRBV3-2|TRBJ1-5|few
TGTGCCAGCAGCCAGGACAGGGATCAGCCCCAGCATTTT
CASSQDRDQPQHF
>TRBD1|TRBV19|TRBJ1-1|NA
TGTGCCAGTAGTATAGGGGCAGGGGGCAACTTTAACACTGAAGCTTTCTTT
CASSIGAGGNFNTEAFF
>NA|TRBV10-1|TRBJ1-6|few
TGCGCCAGCGAAACCAGGGTATACGGCCGTTCACCCCTCCACTTT
CASETRVYGRSPLHF
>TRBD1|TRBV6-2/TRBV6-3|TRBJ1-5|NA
TGTGCCAGCAGTTACTCTGACAGGGGGCAGCGGCAGCCCCAGCATTTT
CASSYSDRGQRQPQHF
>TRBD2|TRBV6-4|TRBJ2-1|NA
TGTGCCAGCAGTCGAGACAGCGGGAGATACAATGAGCAGTTCTTC
CASSRDSGRYNEQFF
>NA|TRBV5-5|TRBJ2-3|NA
TGTGCCAGCAGCTTGGGCCCGACTTGGACAGATACGCAGTATTTT
CASSLGPTWTDTQYF
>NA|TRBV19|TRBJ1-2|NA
TGTGCCAGTAGTATCGGGATGGGTGGCTACACCTTC
CASSIGMGGYTF
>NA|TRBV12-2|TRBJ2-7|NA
TGTGCAAGTCGCTGGGCGGGGCCTCGGTACGAGCAGTACTTC
CASRWAGPRYEQYF
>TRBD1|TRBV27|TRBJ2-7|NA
TGTGCCAGCACTTTTACCGGGACAGGGTCCTACGAGCAGTACTTC
CASTFTGTGSYEQYF
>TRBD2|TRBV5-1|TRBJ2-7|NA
TGCGCCAGCAGCTTGGGGCGGGAGAAGGTCGAGCAGTACTTC
CASSLGREKVEQYF
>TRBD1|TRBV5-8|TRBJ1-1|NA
TGTGCCAGCAGCCTCGACAGGGGGCGCAACACTGAAGCTTTCTTT
CASSLDRGRNTEAFF
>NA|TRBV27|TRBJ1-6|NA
TGTGCCAGCAGTTTCAGGAGGAACTATAATTCACCCCTCCACTTT
CASSFRRNYNSPLHF
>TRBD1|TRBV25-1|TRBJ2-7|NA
TGTGCCAGCAGTGAAAGCGACAGGGGGGCCTACGAGCAGTACTTC
CASSESDRGAYEQYF
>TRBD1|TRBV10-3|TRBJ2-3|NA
TGTGCCATCAGTGAACAGGGGGCAGATACGCAGTATTTT
CAISEQGADTQYF
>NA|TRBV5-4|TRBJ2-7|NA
TGTGCCAGCAGCTTGCCAGGGGGGTACGAGCAGTACTTC
CASSLPGGYEQYF
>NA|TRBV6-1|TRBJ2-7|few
TGTGCCAGCAGTGAAGGGTTTGAGGGGGACGAGCAGTACTTC
CASSEGFEGDEQYF
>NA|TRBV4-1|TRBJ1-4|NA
TGCGCCAGCAGCCCAGGAGGGCGGTCAGGGGAAAAACTGTTTTTT
CASSPGGRSGEKLFF
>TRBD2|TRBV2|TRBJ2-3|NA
TGTGCCAGCAGTGACGGTCTAGCGGGAGAATGGGTTAGGGATACGCAGTATTTT
CASSDGLAGEWVRDTQYF
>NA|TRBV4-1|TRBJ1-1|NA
TGCGCCAGCAGCCAAGATGCGTTTGGCACTGAAGCTTTCTTT
CASSQDAFGTEAFF
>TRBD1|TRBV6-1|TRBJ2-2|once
TGTGCCAGCAGTGAAGTCCCGGGACAGGGGGCGATCACCGGGGAGCTGTTTTTT
CASSEVPGQGAITGELFF
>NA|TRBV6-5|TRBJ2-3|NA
TGTGCCAGCAGTTCCCCCGGTGGGGGCGATACGCAGTATTTT
CASSSPGGGDTQYF
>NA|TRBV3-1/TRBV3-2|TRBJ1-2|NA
TGTGCCAGCAGCCAATCAGTAAACTATGGCTACACCTTC
CASSQSVNYGYTF
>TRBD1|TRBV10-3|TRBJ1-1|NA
TGTGCCATCAGCGGGGACAGGGGGACGACTGAAGCTTTCTTT
CAISGDRGTTEAFF
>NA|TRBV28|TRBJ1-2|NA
TGTGCCAGCAGTCTGGGACACCAGGATAGCTATGGCTACACCTTC
CASSLGHQDSYGYTF
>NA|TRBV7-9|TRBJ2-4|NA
TGTGCCAGCAGCTCCTTAGATGGTATAGCCAAAAACATTCAGTACTTC
CASSSLDGIAKNIQYF
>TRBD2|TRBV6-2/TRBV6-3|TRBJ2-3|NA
TGTGCCAGCAGTTACGGAGGGGCTAGCGGAAGAGATACGCAGTATTTT
CASSYGGASGRDTQYF
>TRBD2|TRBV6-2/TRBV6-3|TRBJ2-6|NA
TGTGCCAGCAGTTTAGTACTAGCGGGAGGAGGCGCTGGGGCCAACGTCCTGACTTTC
CASSLVLAGGGAGANVLTF
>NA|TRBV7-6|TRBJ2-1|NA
TGTGCCAGCAGCTTAGCGGGGGGGCCGGTTAATGAGCAGTTCTTC
CASSLAGGPVNEQFF
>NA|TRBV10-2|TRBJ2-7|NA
TGCGCCAGCAGTGAGTCTACCTACGAGCAGTACTTC
CASSESTYEQYF
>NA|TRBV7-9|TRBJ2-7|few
TGTGCCAGCAGCGATGGGGTAGGGGCATTGACCTACGAGCAGTACTTC
CASSDGVGALTYEQYF
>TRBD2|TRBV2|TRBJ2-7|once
TGTGCCAGCAGGGGGGGGTTGGGCTCCTACGAGCAGTACTTC
CASRGGLGSYEQYF
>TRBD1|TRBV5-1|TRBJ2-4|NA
TGCGCCAGCAGCGCAGGACAGGGTGTAAACATTCAGTACTTC
CASSAGQGVNIQYF
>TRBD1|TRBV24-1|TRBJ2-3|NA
TGTGCCACCAGTGCCCTGGACAGGGCGCCAGATACGCAGTATTTT
CATSALDRAPDTQYF
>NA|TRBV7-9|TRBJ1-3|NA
TGTGCCAGCAGCTTGGGGACATCGTCGAACACCATATATTTT
CASSLGTSSNTIYF
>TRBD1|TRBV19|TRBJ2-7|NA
TGTGCCAGTAGTTTGGACAGGGGTTTCTACGAGCAGTACTTC
CASSLDRGFYEQYF
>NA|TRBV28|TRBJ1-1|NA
TGTGCCAGCAGTTTATCTCAGAAGAACACTGAAGCTTTCTTT
CASSLSQKNTEAFF
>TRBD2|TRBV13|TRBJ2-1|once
TGTGCCAGCAGCTTTGGACTAGCGGGGGGAAATGAGCAGTTCTTC
CASSFGLAGGNEQFF
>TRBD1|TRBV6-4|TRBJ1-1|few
TGTGCCAGCAGTCCCGGAGGGACAGGGAAGACTGAAGCTTTCTTT
CASSPGGTGKTEAFF